The T cell receptor (beta chain) under discussion was sequenced for a study of shared clonotypes between healthy human individuals. Background on the study: Each donor's CD4 naive and CD4 memory cells filled three plates apiece, CD8 naive two, and CD8 memory one.

The CDR3 sequence is 15 residues long. V was clipped by 3 bases and J by 4 bases, with 13 bases between them. Germline V CDR1 and CDR2: SGDLS, YYNGEE. In the case of this clone: Its antigen remains unknown.

Regarding the study as a whole: The study's rarefaction showed incomplete sorted-subset sequencing despite large depth.

The material for each subset, its genomic DNA, was split evenly across several immunoSEQ plates. Here immunoSEQ multiplex PCR was the method, and the copy in TCRdb shows in-frame clones only, minus some. The sample contains under 2,000,000 clones, about 95% of which appear only once. Naive CD8 cells comprised CD45RO-negative, CCR7-positively selected cells, excluding terminally differentiated effector memory CD45RA+ cells. The TCR sequence derives from a man aged 18 to 29 in good health. Sequencing was carried out using naive CD8+ T cells sorted from blood. This rearrangement joins TRBV9 to TRBJ1-4, with TRBD1 as a possible D gene (6 bases). The CDR3 here is CASSGSGHHNEKLFF. The CDR3 DNA sequence: TGTGCCAGCAGCGGATCGGGACATCATAATGAAAAACTGTTTTTT.